This T cell receptor beta chain was sequenced in a study of T cell changes during pregnancy in multiple sclerosis. Only in-frame clones appear in the TCRdb table, and some are missing; sequencing was by immunoSEQ multiplex PCR. The table includes tens of thousands of clones, roughly nine tenths detected once. Trimming left V 6 bases short and J 0 bases short, with 14 bases between. The CDR3 covers 14 residues. The germline V gene has CDR1 SQVTM and CDR2 ANQGSEA. This chain connects TRBV29-1 to TRBJ1-1, with D perhaps TRBD1 (5 bases). The clonotype originates from a female donor with multiple sclerosis, enrolled in a pregnancy study. This sample comprised peripheral blood, obtained before pregnancy. The CDR3 sequence is CSVTGLFMNTEAFF. The CDR3 region has the DNA TGCAGCGTCACGGGACTCTTCATGAACACTGAAGCTTTCTTT.